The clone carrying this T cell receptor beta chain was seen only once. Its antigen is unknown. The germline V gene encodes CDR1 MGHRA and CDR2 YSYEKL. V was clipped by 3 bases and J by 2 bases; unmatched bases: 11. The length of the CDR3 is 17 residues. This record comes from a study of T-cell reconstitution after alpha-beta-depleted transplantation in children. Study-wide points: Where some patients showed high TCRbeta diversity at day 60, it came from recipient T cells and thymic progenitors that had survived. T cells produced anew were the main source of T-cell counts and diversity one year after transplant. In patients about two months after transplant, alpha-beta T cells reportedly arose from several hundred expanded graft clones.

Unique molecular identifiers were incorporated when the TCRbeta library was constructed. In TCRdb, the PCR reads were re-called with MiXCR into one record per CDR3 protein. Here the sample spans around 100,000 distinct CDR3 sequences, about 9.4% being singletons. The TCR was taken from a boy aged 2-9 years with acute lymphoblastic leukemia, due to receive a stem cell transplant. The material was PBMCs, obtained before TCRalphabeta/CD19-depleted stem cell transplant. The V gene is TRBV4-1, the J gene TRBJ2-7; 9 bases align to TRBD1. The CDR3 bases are TGCGCCAGCAGCCACGACCACGGACAGGGGATGCCCTACGAGCAGTACTTC. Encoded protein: CASSHDHGQGMPYEQYF.